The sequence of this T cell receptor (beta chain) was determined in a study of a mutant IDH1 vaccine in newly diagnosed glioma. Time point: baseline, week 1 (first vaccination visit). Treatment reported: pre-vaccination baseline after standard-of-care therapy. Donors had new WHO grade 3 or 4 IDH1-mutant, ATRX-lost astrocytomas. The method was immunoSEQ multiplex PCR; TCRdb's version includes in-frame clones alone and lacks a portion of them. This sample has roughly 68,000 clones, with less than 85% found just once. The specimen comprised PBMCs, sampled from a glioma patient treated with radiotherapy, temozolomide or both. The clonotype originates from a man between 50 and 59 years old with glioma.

The CDR3 protein is CASSVESVSGAPQYF. The CDR3 bases are TGTGCCAGCAGCGTAGAATCGGTTAGCGGGGCTCCCCAGTACTTC. This chain joins TRBV9 and TRBJ2-5; TRBD2 agrees at 8 bases. V trimming: 0 bases; J trimming: 9 bases; junction bases outside the gene matches: 10. Germline V gene lookup returns CDR1 SGDLS and CDR2 YYNGEE. The CDR3 is 15 amino acids.